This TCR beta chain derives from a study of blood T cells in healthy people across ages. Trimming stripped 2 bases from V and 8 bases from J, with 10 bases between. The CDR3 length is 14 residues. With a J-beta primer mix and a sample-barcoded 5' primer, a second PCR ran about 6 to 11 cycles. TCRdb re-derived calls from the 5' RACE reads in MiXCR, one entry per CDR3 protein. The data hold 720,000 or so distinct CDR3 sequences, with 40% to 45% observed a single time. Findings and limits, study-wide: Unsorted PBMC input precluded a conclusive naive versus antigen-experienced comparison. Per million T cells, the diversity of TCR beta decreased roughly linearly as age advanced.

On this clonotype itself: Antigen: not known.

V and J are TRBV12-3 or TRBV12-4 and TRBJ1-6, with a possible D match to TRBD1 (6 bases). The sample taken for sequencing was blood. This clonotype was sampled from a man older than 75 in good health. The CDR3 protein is CASSLQGRDSPLHF. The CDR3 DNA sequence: TGTGCCAGCAGTTTACAGGGGCGAGATTCACCCCTCCACTTT.